The rows below give T cell receptor beta chains drawn from one sample of a study of blood T cell repertoires in COVID-19. Sequencing used immunoSEQ multiplex PCR; TCRdb keeps in-frame clones, though not all of them. This table holds 130,000 to 150,000 clones, 70% to 90% found once. The source material was peripheral blood. Receptors originate from a woman in her sixties with COVID-19, enrolled during active disease. Both conserved end residues are part of each CDR3. The D gene is left open where the match is weak. Clone size is stated in some rows and not others, as once, few, many or a class when expanded.

J gene: TRBJ2-3; clone size: NA; D gene: TRBD2; V gene: TRBV2; CDR3 protein: CARAGGASTDTQYF; CDR3 DNA: TGTGCCAGGGCCGGGGGGGCCAGCACAGATACGCAGTATTTT
J gene: TRBJ2-1; clone size: NA; D gene: TRBD1; V gene: TRBV11-2; CDR3 protein: CASRQGHWSEQFF; CDR3 DNA: TGTGCCAGTCGACAGGGGCATTGGAGTGAGCAGTTCTTC
J gene: TRBJ1-6; clone size: NA; D gene: NA; V gene: TRBV6-5; CDR3 protein: CASSYSLRAYNSPLHF; CDR3 DNA: TGTGCCAGCAGTTACTCGTTACGGGCCTATAATTCACCCCTCCACTTT
J gene: TRBJ1-2; clone size: NA; D gene: NA; V gene: TRBV3-1/TRBV3-2; CDR3 protein: CASSQVLGGYGYTF; CDR3 DNA: TGTGCCAGCAGCCAAGTTCTGGGAGGCTATGGCTACACCTTC
J gene: TRBJ2-1; clone size: NA; D gene: TRBD2; V gene: TRBV10-2; CDR3 protein: CASRLGPGLTNNEQFF; CDR3 DNA: TGCGCCAGCAGACTCGGCCCGGGACTAACAAACAATGAGCAGTTCTTC
J gene: TRBJ1-1; clone size: NA; D gene: NA; V gene: TRBV19; CDR3 protein: CASSILTPGLIATEAFF; CDR3 DNA: TGTGCCAGTAGTATACTAACTCCGGGACTAATTGCAACTGAAGCTTTCTTT
J gene: TRBJ2-3; clone size: NA; D gene: NA; V gene: TRBV7-8; CDR3 protein: CASSLKQGRLTDTQYF; CDR3 DNA: TGTGCCAGCAGCTTAAAGCAGGGCCGGCTCACAGATACGCAGTATTTT
J gene: TRBJ2-7; clone size: few; D gene: TRBD2; V gene: TRBV6-2/TRBV6-3; CDR3 protein: CASSSPLAGGPHEQYF; CDR3 DNA: TGTGCCAGCAGTTCGCCCCTAGCGGGGGGTCCCCACGAGCAGTACTTC
J gene: TRBJ2-2; clone size: NA; D gene: TRBD2; V gene: TRBV7-2; CDR3 protein: CASSTRAGAGGELFF; CDR3 DNA: TGTGCCAGCAGCACCAGAGCGGGGGCAGGCGGGGAGCTGTTTTTT
J gene: TRBJ2-2; clone size: NA; D gene: TRBD2; V gene: TRBV19; CDR3 protein: CASSDSGEDTGELFF; CDR3 DNA: TGTGCCAGTAGTGATAGCGGGGAGGACACCGGGGAGCTGTTTTTT
J gene: TRBJ2-5; clone size: NA; D gene: TRBD2; V gene: TRBV5-4; CDR3 protein: CASSLASGDETQYF; CDR3 DNA: TGTGCCAGCAGCTTGGCTAGCGGGGACGAGACCCAGTACTTC
J gene: TRBJ2-5; clone size: NA; D gene: TRBD1; V gene: TRBV3-1/TRBV3-2; CDR3 protein: CASSQRDSYKTQYF; CDR3 DNA: TGTGCCAGCAGCCAGAGGGACAGCTATAAGACCCAGTACTTC
J gene: TRBJ1-5; clone size: NA; D gene: NA; V gene: TRBV5-1; CDR3 protein: CASSLRAGEDQPQHF; CDR3 DNA: TGCGCCAGCAGCTTGAGGGCAGGGGAAGATCAGCCCCAGCATTTT
J gene: TRBJ2-7; clone size: NA; D gene: NA; V gene: TRBV12-3/TRBV12-4; CDR3 protein: CASSTGRGHEQYF; CDR3 DNA: TGTGCCAGCAGTACAGGGAGGGGTCACGAGCAGTACTTC
J gene: TRBJ1-1; clone size: NA; D gene: NA; V gene: TRBV3-1/TRBV3-2; CDR3 protein: CASSLYPRELAEAFF; CDR3 DNA: TGTGCCAGCAGCCTTTACCCTAGGGAGCTGGCTGAAGCTTTCTTT
J gene: TRBJ2-5; clone size: NA; D gene: TRBD1; V gene: TRBV25-1; CDR3 protein: CASSDGTGGYETQYF; CDR3 DNA: TGTGCCAGCAGTGATGGGACAGGGGGCTACGAGACCCAGTACTTC
J gene: TRBJ1-2; clone size: NA; D gene: NA; V gene: TRBV7-2; CDR3 protein: CASSLEVGRPNGYTF; CDR3 DNA: TGTGCCAGCAGCTTAGAAGTGGGGAGGCCTAATGGCTACACCTTC
J gene: TRBJ2-5; clone size: NA; D gene: TRBD2; V gene: TRBV5-1; CDR3 protein: CASSLPSATSGGAETQYF; CDR3 DNA: TGCGCCAGCAGCTTGCCTTCAGCGACTAGCGGGGGGGCAGAGACCCAGTACTTC
J gene: TRBJ2-1; clone size: NA; D gene: TRBD2; V gene: TRBV3-1/TRBV3-2; CDR3 protein: CASTPPTSGGYNEQFF; CDR3 DNA: TGTGCCAGCACCCCCCCGACTAGCGGGGGATACAATGAGCAGTTCTTC
J gene: TRBJ1-3; clone size: NA; D gene: NA; V gene: TRBV13; CDR3 protein: CASSSRPPGVAGNTIYF; CDR3 DNA: TGTGCCAGCAGCTCCCGCCCCCCGGGGGTGGCTGGAAACACCATATATTTT
J gene: TRBJ2-5; clone size: once; D gene: NA; V gene: TRBV3-1/TRBV3-2; CDR3 protein: CASKKTREETQYF; CDR3 DNA: TGTGCCAGCAAGAAGACTAGGGAAGAGACCCAGTACTTC
J gene: TRBJ1-5; clone size: NA; D gene: NA; V gene: TRBV6-5; CDR3 protein: CASSPFQMRRQPQHF; CDR3 DNA: TGTGCCAGCAGCCCCTTTCAGATGAGGCGGCAGCCCCAGCATTTT
J gene: TRBJ1-1; clone size: few; D gene: TRBD1; V gene: TRBV18; CDR3 protein: CASSPSDSAGGTEAFF; CDR3 DNA: TGTGCCAGCTCACCTAGCGACAGTGCAGGGGGCACTGAAGCTTTCTTT
J gene: TRBJ2-5; clone size: NA; D gene: TRBD2; V gene: TRBV7-2; CDR3 protein: CASSGLADQETQYF; CDR3 DNA: TGTGCCAGCAGTGGACTAGCGGACCAAGAGACCCAGTACTTC
J gene: TRBJ1-1; clone size: NA; D gene: TRBD1; V gene: TRBV3-1/TRBV3-2; CDR3 protein: CASSQGQMNTEAFF; CDR3 DNA: TGTGCCAGCAGCCAGGGACAGATGAACACTGAAGCTTTCTTT
J gene: TRBJ2-3; clone size: NA; D gene: TRBD2; V gene: TRBV6-6; CDR3 protein: CASRVSRGGPADTQYF; CDR3 DNA: TGTGCCAGCAGGGTTTCGCGGGGGGGCCCCGCAGATACGCAGTATTTT
J gene: TRBJ1-1; clone size: NA; D gene: TRBD1; V gene: TRBV6-2/TRBV6-3; CDR3 protein: CASSYSGQGTFTNTEAFF; CDR3 DNA: TGTGCCAGCAGTTACTCGGGACAGGGCACATTTACCAACACTGAAGCTTTCTTT
J gene: TRBJ1-3; clone size: NA; D gene: NA; V gene: TRBV19; CDR3 protein: CASSTGHGNTIYF; CDR3 DNA: TGTGCCAGTAGTACGGGACATGGAAACACCATATATTTT
J gene: TRBJ1-4; clone size: NA; D gene: TRBD1; V gene: TRBV7-9; CDR3 protein: CASSLEGTGYEKLFF; CDR3 DNA: TGTGCCAGCAGCTTAGAGGGGACAGGGTATGAAAAACTGTTTTTT
J gene: TRBJ2-7; clone size: NA; D gene: TRBD2; V gene: TRBV2; CDR3 protein: CASSEPSGGPSYEQYF; CDR3 DNA: TGTGCCAGCAGTGAACCTAGCGGGGGGCCCTCCTACGAGCAGTACTTC
J gene: TRBJ1-2; clone size: NA; D gene: TRBD1; V gene: TRBV5-3; CDR3 protein: CARSLYLGTAGYNYGYTF; CDR3 DNA: TGTGCCAGAAGCTTGTATCTCGGGACAGCGGGTTATAACTATGGCTACACCTTC
J gene: TRBJ2-7; clone size: NA; D gene: NA; V gene: TRBV4-3; CDR3 protein: CASSQGADYEQYF; CDR3 DNA: TGCGCCAGCAGCCAAGGGGCAGACTACGAGCAGTACTTC
J gene: TRBJ1-2; clone size: NA; D gene: NA; V gene: TRBV7-2; CDR3 protein: CASSRTRTESYGYTF; CDR3 DNA: TGTGCCAGCAGCCGGACCCGGACAGAGTCTTATGGCTACACCTTC
J gene: TRBJ1-2; clone size: NA; D gene: NA; V gene: TRBV3-1/TRBV3-2; CDR3 protein: CASSLQIGAGALF; CDR3 DNA: TGTGCCAGCAGCCTCCAAATTGGGGCGGGGGCCCTCTTC
J gene: TRBJ2-7; clone size: NA; D gene: NA; V gene: TRBV5-1; CDR3 protein: CASSLGDLPGVGEQYF; CDR3 DNA: TGCGCCAGCAGCTTGGGGGACCTCCCGGGGGTCGGCGAGCAGTACTTC
J gene: TRBJ1-3; clone size: NA; D gene: TRBD1; V gene: TRBV5-1; CDR3 protein: CASSQFPGQGASGNTIYF; CDR3 DNA: TGCGCCAGCAGCCAATTCCCGGGACAGGGGGCCTCTGGAAACACCATATATTTT
J gene: TRBJ1-5; clone size: once; D gene: TRBD1; V gene: TRBV5-6; CDR3 protein: CASSLEGTGEGNQPQHF; CDR3 DNA: TGTGCCAGCAGCTTGGAGGGGACAGGGGAAGGCAATCAGCCCCAGCATTTT
J gene: TRBJ2-1; clone size: NA; D gene: NA; V gene: TRBV29-1; CDR3 protein: CSSTAANEQFF; CDR3 DNA: TGCAGCAGTACCGCGGCAAATGAGCAGTTCTTC
J gene: TRBJ2-3; clone size: NA; D gene: NA; V gene: TRBV25-1; CDR3 protein: CASRTGSTDTQYF; CDR3 DNA: TGTGCCAGCCGAACGGGGAGCACAGATACGCAGTATTTT
J gene: TRBJ2-7; clone size: few; D gene: NA; V gene: TRBV6-5; CDR3 protein: CASSYSGVREQYF; CDR3 DNA: TGTGCCAGCAGTTACTCAGGGGTTCGCGAGCAGTACTTC
J gene: TRBJ1-1; clone size: NA; D gene: NA; V gene: TRBV3-1/TRBV3-2; CDR3 protein: CASSQGGGADTEAFF; CDR3 DNA: TGTGCCAGCAGCCAAGGTGGAGGGGCGGACACTGAAGCTTTCTTT